This T cell receptor beta chain derives from a study of blood T cell repertoires in COVID-19. Study as a whole: Some COVID-19 samples were acute and others convalescent; all came from the United States, Italy and Spain. PBMCs, B-cell-depleted T cells, or T cells were the source of the cDNA or gDNA that made up the material.

In the authors' methods: It was from reference gene primer amplification that nucleated cell counts were estimated. The repertoire was sequenced with immunoSEQ multiplex PCR; TCRdb's copy has only in-frame clones and lacks some. V and J calls and clone size are given by that table; D and trimming were obtained from the DNA. The sample holds about 160,000 clones, approximately 84% seen once. CDR1 is SGDLS and CDR2 is YYNGEE in the germline V gene. The CDR3 has 14 amino acids. The V end was cut by 3 bases, the J end by 5 bases, with 9 bases between. J is TRBJ1-6 and V is TRBV9; D not certain. Material: peripheral blood. The TCR comes from an older man with acute or convalescent COVID-19. CDR3 in DNA: TGTGCCAGCAGCGCCGGACTGGATAATTCACCCCTCCACTTT. It translates to CASSAGLDNSPLHF. The full variable domain, completed using reference TRBV9 and TRBJ1-6, is DSGVTQTPKHLITATGQRVTLRCSPRSGDLSVYWYQQSLDQGLQFLIQYYNGEERAKGNILERFSAQQFPDLHSELNLSSLELGDSALYFCASSAGLDNSPLHFGNGTRLTVT.